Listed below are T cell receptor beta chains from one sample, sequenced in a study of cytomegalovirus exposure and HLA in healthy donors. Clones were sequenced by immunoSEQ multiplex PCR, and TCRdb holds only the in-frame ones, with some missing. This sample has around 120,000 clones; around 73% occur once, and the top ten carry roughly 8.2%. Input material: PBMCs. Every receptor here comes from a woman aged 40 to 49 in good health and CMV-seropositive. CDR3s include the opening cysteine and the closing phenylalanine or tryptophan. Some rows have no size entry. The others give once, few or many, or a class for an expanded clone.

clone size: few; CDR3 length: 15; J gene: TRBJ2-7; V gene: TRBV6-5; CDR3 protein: CASSYSTSGSYEQYF
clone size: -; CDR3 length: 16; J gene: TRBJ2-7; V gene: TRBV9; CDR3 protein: CASSVEDQGLSYEQYF
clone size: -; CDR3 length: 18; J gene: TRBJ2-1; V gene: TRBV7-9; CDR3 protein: CASSQSPGLAGNYNEQFF
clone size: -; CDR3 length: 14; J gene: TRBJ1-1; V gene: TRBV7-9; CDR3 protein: CASSFGQGNTEAFF
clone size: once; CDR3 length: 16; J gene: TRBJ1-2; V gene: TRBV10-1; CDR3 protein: CASSESSGHANYGYTF
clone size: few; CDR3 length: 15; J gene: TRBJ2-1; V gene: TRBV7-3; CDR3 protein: CASSRGGGSYNEQFF
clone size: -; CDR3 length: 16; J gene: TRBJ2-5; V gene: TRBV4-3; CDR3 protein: CASSPHDRQGGQTQYF
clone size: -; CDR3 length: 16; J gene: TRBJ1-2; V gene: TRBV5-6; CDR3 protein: CASTLGPRGSNYGYTF
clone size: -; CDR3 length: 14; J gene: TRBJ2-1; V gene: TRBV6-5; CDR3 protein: CASSYLQEGNEQFF
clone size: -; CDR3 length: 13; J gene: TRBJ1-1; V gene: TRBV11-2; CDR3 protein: CASSIGQDTEAFF
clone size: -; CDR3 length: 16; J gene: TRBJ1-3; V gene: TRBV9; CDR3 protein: CASSVGGTDSGNTIYF
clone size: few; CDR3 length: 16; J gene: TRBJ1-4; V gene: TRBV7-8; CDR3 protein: CASSRSFQGVNEKLFF
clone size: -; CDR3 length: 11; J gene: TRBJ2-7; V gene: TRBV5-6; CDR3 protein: CASSSFYEQYF
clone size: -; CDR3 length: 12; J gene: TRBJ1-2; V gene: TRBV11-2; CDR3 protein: CASKATGGGYTF
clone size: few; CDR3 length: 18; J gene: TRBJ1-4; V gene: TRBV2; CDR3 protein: CASSVGPRQGSGDEKLFF
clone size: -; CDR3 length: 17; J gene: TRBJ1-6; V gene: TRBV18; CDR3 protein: CASSSTGGRGANSPLHF
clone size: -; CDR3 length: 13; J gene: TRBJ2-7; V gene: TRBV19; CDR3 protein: CASSTDSFYEQYF
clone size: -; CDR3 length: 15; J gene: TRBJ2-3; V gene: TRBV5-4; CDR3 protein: CASSLEGAHTDTQYF
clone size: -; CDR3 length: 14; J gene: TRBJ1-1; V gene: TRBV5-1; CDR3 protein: CASTVDSLNTEAFF
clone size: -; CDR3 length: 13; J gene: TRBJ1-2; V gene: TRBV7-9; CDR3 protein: CASSFGGGIGYTF
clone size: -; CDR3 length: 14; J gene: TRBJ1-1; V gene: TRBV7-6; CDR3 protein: CASSPYGGNTEAFF
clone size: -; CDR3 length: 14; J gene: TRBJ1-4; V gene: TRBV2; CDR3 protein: CASSDRGDNEKLFF
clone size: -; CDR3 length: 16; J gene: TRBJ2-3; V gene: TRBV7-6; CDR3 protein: CASSLVLAGGTDTQYF
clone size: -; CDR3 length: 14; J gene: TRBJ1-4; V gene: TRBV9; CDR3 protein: CASSIGTGNEKLFF
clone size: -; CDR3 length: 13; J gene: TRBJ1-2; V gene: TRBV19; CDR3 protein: CASAPGQIYGYTF
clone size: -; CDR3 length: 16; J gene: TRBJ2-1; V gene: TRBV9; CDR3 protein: CASSPTSGAAYNEQFF
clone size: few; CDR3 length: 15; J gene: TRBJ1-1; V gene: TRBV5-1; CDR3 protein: CASSLEATGPIEAFF
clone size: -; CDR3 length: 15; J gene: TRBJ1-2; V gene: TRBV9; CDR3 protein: CASSATDGNLHGYTF
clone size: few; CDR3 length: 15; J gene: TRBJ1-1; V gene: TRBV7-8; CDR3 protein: CASSPPGQGDTEAFF
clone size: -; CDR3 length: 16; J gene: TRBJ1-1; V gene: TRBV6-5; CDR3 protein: CASSYSKDSWNTEAFF
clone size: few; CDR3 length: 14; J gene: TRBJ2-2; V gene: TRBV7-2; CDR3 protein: CASSSVRGTGELFF
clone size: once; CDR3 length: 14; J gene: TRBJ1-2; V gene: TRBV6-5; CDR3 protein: CASRRSGHNYGYTF
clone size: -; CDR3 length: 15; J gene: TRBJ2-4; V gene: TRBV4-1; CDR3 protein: CASSQAAGQRNIQYF
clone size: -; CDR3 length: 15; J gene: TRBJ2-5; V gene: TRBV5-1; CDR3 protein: CASSASGTGEETQYF
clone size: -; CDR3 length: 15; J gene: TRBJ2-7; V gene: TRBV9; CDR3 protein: CASSVGGGGGYEQYF
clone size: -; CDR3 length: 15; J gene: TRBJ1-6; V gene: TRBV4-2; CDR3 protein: CASRPPQVINSPLHF
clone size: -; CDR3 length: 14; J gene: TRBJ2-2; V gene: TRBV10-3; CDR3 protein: CAHSPQRNTGELFF
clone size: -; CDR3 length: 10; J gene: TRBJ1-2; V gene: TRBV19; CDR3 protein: CASRERGYTF
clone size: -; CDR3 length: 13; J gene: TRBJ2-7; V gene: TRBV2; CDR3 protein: CASSESGRMEQYF
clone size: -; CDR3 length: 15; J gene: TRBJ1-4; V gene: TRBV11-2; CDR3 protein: CASSPTGTINEKLFF
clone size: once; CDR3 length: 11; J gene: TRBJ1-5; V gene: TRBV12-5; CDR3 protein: CASGLNQPQHF
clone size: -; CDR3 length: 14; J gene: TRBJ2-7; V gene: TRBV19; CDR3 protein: CASSYGTGGYEQYF
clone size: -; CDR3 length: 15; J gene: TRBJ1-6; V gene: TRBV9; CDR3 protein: CASSVSGTVNSPLHF